Following are 23 T cell receptor beta chains from one sample sequenced in a study of T cells in Graves' hyperthyroidism and ophthalmopathy. TCR beta CDR3 regions were amplified from RNA. Initially, a first-round RT-PCR of the TCR CDR3 employed the HTBI primer set. Each CDR3 protein is one row after TCRdb ran MiXCR on the multiplex PCR reads. This sample has around 350,000 distinct CDR3 sequences, with about 18% found just once. Sequencing was carried out using blood. The receptors derive from a woman aged 18-29 years with Graves' hyperthyroidism.

This clonotype came up once. Just one base apart from a much larger clone, this may be a read error. This chain links TRBV6-1 with TRBJ1-3; D is perhaps TRBD1 (5 bases). This CDR3 contains 14 residues. Germline V gives CDR1 MNHNS, CDR2 SASEGT. In nucleotides, the CDR3 is TGTGCCAGCCGAACGGGGGACTCTGGAAACACCACATATTTT. It encodes CASRTGDSGNTTYF.

This clonotype has at least ten counts. The rearrangement uses TRBV6-2 or TRBV6-3 and TRBJ2-6; D possibly corresponds to TRBD1 (5 bases). This CDR3 is built from 14 residues. From germline, CDR1 is MNHEY and CDR2 SVGEGT. V gave up 4 bases and J gave up 2 bases, with 6 bases separating them. The CDR3 DNA reads TGTGCCAGCAGTTTCAGGGCTGGGGCCAACGTCCTGACTTTC. As protein: CASSFRAGANVLTF.

This clonotype was seen many times. The gene calls are TRBV12-3 or TRBV12-4 and TRBJ1-2; D gene unclear. The CDR3 is made up of 14 amino acids. V was trimmed by 8 bases and J by 7 bases, leaving 20 bases between them. The CDR3 is CASYSPYEAFGYTF. The CDR3 nucleotides are TGTGCCAGCTATTCCCCTTATGAGGCCTTTGGCTACACCTTC.

Many counts were recorded for this clonotype. V usage is TRBV29-1 and J usage is TRBJ1-3; no clear D gene. V was cut by 5 bases and J by 4 bases, with 15 bases left in between. Germline CDR1 SQVTM, CDR2 ANQGSEA. This CDR3 has 14 residues. The CDR3 DNA follows: TGCAGCGTTTGGAGTGGTCGGGTCGGAAACACCATATATTTT. Translating it yields CSVWSGRVGNTIYF.

The V gene is TRBV4-1, the J gene TRBJ1-3; D unresolved. Per germline, CDR1 MGHRA and CDR2 YSYEKL. V was shortened by 0 bases and J by 0 bases, with 9 bases between the two germline ends. The CDR3 length is 16 residues. The CDR3 reads CASSQETSSSGNTIYF. The CDR3 coding sequence is TGCGCCAGCAGCCAAGAGACATCTTCCTCTGGAAACACCATATATTTT.

This clonotype was observed many times. This sequence joins TRBV20-1 and TRBJ1-1, with D perhaps matching TRBD1 (5 bases). This CDR3 has 14 amino acids. The V and J ends lost 6 bases and 5 bases respectively, with 19 bases between them. The germline gives CDR1 DFQATT, CDR2 SNEGSKA (reference sequence). Here the CDR3 DNA reads TGCAGTGCCAAGCCCCCGCCAGGGAGGACTGAAGCTTTCTTT. This encodes CSAKPPPGRTEAFF.

The table lists this clonotype with many counts. The CDR3 DNA sequence: TGTGCCAGCAGCTCGGACCCGGGAGAGACCCAGTACTTC. Amino acids: CASSSDPGETQYF. The chain uses TRBV7-2 and TRBJ2-5; D is unresolved. Trimming took 4 bases from V and 4 from J, leaving 10 bases between them. The germline gives CDR1 SGHTA, CDR2 FQGNSA. This CDR3 has 13 residues.

This clonotype was found a few times. The chain joins TRBV25-1 to TRBJ2-7; tentative D call: TRBD2 (7 bases). The V gene's germline CDR1 is MGHDK and CDR2 SYGVNS. This CDR3 comprises 17 residues. V lost 3 bases, J lost 3 bases, and 21 bases lay in between. The CDR3 sequence is CASSDKGGATTFYEQYF. The CDR3 DNA is TGTGCCAGCAGTGACAAGGGGGGGGCTACTACTTTCTACGAGCAGTACTTC.

The table lists this clonotype with many counts. V usage is TRBV20-1 and J usage is TRBJ1-1, with 9 bases fitting TRBD1. CDR1 and CDR2 (germline): DFQATT, SNEGSKA (reference sequence). CDR3 length: 12 amino acids. CDR3 residues: CRPGQGNTEAFF. The CDR3 region has the DNA TGCAGACCGGGACAGGGAAACACTGAAGCTTTCTTT.

The table lists this clonotype with a few counts. J is TRBJ1-2 and V is TRBV6-5; 8 bases fit TRBD1. This CDR3 contains 17 residues. V lost 0 bases, J lost 6 bases, and 12 bases stayed unmatched. The germline gives CDR1 MNHEY, CDR2 SVGAGI. CDR3 region: CASSYSDRTGGRDGYTF. The CDR3 bases are TGTGCCAGCAGTTACTCGGATCGTACAGGGGGACGGGATGGCTACACCTTC.

This clonotype was observed many times. V gene TRBV9 combines with J gene TRBJ2-5; 9 nucleotides line up with TRBD2. V shed 0 bases, J shed 1 base, and the junction held 4 bases outside the gene matches. CDR1 and CDR2 (germline): SGDLS, YYNGEE. The CDR3 is 16 amino acids. CDR3 nucleotides: TGTGCCAGCAGCGTAGTCGGACTAGCGCCCCAAGAGACCCAGTACTTC. Amino acids: CASSVVGLAPQETQYF.

This chain joins TRBV2 and TRBJ2-7; 7 nucleotides line up with TRBD2. The ends lost 5 bases at V and 4 bases at J; junction bases unmatched: 8. The CDR3 is made up of 14 amino acids. Germline V lookup: CDR1 SNHLY, CDR2 FYNNEI. The CDR3 coding sequence is TGTGCCAGCAGTTACTCGTGGGGGGGATACGAGCAGTACTTC. Its translation is CASSYSWGGYEQYF.

The chain recombines TRBV12-3 or TRBV12-4 with TRBJ2-7, with 7 bases matching TRBD2. J was trimmed by 5 bases and V by 6 bases; bases with no gene match: 13. The CDR3 consists of 15 residues. CDR3 bases: TGTGCCAGCAGATTCGCTATGGGAGGGAACCACGAGCAGTACTTC. Residues: CASRFAMGGNHEQYF.

Only one count was recorded for this clonotype. The chain joins TRBV19 to TRBJ1-2; 7 nucleotides match TRBD1. This CDR3 region has 15 residues. The germline V gene encodes CDR1 LNHDA and CDR2 SQIVND (reference sequence). Losses at the gene ends were 5 bases for V and 0 bases for J; bases not matched to a gene: 6. The CDR3 protein is CASSYGTDSNYGYTF. CDR3 DNA sequence: TGTGCCAGTAGTTACGGGACAGACTCTAACTATGGCTACACCTTC.

This clonotype was seen ten or more times. J is TRBJ2-2 and V is TRBV12-3 or TRBV12-4, with 9 bases that match TRBD2. CDR3 length equals 15 residues. V trimming: 1 base; J trimming: 7 bases; junction bases outside the gene matches: 4. CDR3 nucleotides: TGTGCCAGCAGTTTAGGGACTAGCGAGGTCGGGGAGCTGTTTTTT. This gives the protein CASSLGTSEVGELFF.

This clonotype came up many times. The genes are TRBV12-3 or TRBV12-4 and TRBJ2-7; tentatively, D is TRBD1 (5 bases). Trimming removed 6 bases from V and 2 bases from J, with 8 bases in between. The CDR3 consists of 12 residues. The CDR3 DNA reads as TGTGCCAGCAGACAGGTTCCCTACGAGCAGTACTTC. It translates to CASRQVPYEQYF.

Many counts were recorded for this clonotype. The chain combines TRBV6-1 with TRBJ1-2, with unresolved D. Germline CDR1 and CDR2: MNHNS and SASEGT. This CDR3 contains 14 residues. V gave up 6 bases and J gave up 4 bases, with 15 bases separating them. The CDR3 protein is CASSTDGGGYGYTF. The CDR3, as DNA: TGTGCCAGCAGCACCGACGGAGGAGGCTATGGCTACACCTTC.

Ten or more counts support this clonotype. The chain is built from TRBV7-6 and TRBJ2-5; D may be TRBD1 (6 bases). The CDR3 contains 14 residues. The germline gives CDR1 SGHVS, CDR2 FNYEAQ. The V end was cut by 6 bases, the J end by 3 bases, with 14 bases between. The CDR3 sequence is CASRTRGGEETQYF. CDR3 DNA: TGTGCCAGCAGAACGCGAGGGGGAGAAGAGACCCAGTACTTC.

This clonotype appeared many times. This chain connects TRBV7-8 to TRBJ1-1, with D possibly TRBD1 on 5 matching bases. The CDR3 has 14 residues. From germline, CDR1 is SGHVS and CDR2 FQNEAQ. Trimming shortened V by 2 bases and J by 1 base, and 8 bases separated the two germline ends. The CDR3 bases are TGTGCCAGCAGCTTATCGGGGGGGAACACTGAAGCTTTCTTT. Amino acids: CASSLSGGNTEAFF.

This clonotype has a count of ten or more. CDR3 in amino acids: CASSEQGPYGYTF. CDR3 bases: TGTGCCAGCAGTGAACAGGGACCCTATGGCTACACCTTC. V and J are TRBV2 and TRBJ1-2, with D possibly matching TRBD1 (5 bases). CDR1 SNHLY and CDR2 FYNNEI come from the germline V gene. The CDR3 has 13 residues. V gave up 2 bases and J gave up 4 bases, with 8 bases separating them.

The chain joins TRBV20-1 to TRBJ2-7; D might be TRBD2 (6 bases). The CDR3 spans 15 residues. Germline loops: CDR1 DFQATT, CDR2 SNEGSKA (reference sequence). V dropped 0 bases and J dropped 4 bases, with 16 bases sitting between them. For the CDR3, the DNA is TGCAGTGCTAGAGAAATCGTGGGACTGCGGTACGAGCAGTACTTC. Translated: CSAREIVGLRYEQYF.

This clonotype occurred many times. The chain combines TRBV5-1 with TRBJ1-1, with D possibly TRBD1 on 6 matching bases. This CDR3 comprises 11 residues. V lost 7 bases to trimming and J lost 13 bases, with 17 bases between them. Germline V gene sequence: CDR1 SGHRS, CDR2 YFSETQ. CDR3 nucleotide sequence: TGCGCCAGCGTCACCGGGACAAAGATTTTCTTT. As protein: CASVTGTKIFF. The variable domain in full, with the rest retrieved from reference TRBV5-1 and TRBJ1-1, is KAGVTQTPRYLIKTRGQQVTLSCSPISGHRSVSWYQQTPGQGLQFLFEYFSETQRNKGNFPGRFSGRQFSNSRSEMNVSTLELGDSALYLCASVTGTKIFFGQGTRLTVV.

This clonotype was counted many times. The chain uses TRBV28 and TRBJ1-1; D is uncertain. In germline, CDR1 is MDHEN, CDR2 SYDVKM. The CDR3 is 12 amino acids. The V end was cut by 7 bases, the J end by 3 bases, with 9 bases between. This CDR3 is CASTERDTEAFF. The DNA for the CDR3 is TGTGCCAGCACTGAGAGGGACACTGAAGCTTTCTTT.